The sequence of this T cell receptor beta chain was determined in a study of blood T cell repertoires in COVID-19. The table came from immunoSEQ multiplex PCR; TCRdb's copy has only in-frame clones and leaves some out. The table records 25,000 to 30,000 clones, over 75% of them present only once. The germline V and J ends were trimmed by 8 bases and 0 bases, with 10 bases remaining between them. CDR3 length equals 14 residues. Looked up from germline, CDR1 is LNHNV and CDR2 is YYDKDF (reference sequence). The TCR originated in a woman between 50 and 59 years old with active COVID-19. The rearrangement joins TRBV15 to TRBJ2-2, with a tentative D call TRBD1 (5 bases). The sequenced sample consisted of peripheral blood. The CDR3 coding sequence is TGTGCCACCCGTGACAGAACGAACACCGGGGAGCTGTTTTTT. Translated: CATRDRTNTGELFF.